The clone carrying this TCR beta chain was seen only a few times. Its specificity is not known. This entry belongs to a study of T cells in localized non-small cell lung cancer. Overall study findings and caveats: Increased T cell density in blood showed an association with longer overall survival. Since sequencing was restricted to only one region of the tumor, intratumor heterogeneity remains a possibility. Turning up in adjacent lung were a median around 60 of the top 100 tumor clones. Uninvolved adjacent lung had more T cell clonality than any other tissue, topping tumor.

The V end lost 2 bases, the J end lost 1 base, and 8 bases lay between the germline ends. CDR3 size: 13 residues. Germline CDR1 reads GTSNPN; CDR2 reads SVGIG (reference sequence). Produced via immunoSEQ multiplex PCR; TCRdb's table is partial and in-frame only. The table records 75,000 to 80,000 clones, 80% of them present only once. Sample: peripheral blood, taken before any cancer treatment. The rearrangement uses TRBV30 and TRBJ1-1; weak D call: TRBD1 (5 bases). The clonotype was recovered from a female donor aged 60 or older with stage I lung adenocarcinoma. CDR3 bases: TGTGCCTGGAGTCGACAGACGAACACTGAAGCTTTCTTT. This encodes CAWSRQTNTEAFF.